The clone carrying this T cell receptor beta chain was counted a single time. Its specificity is unknown. Repertoires were generated with immunoSEQ multiplex PCR, while TCRdb's copy carries only in-frame clones and drops some. The sample lists just under 150,000 clones, more than 70% occurring once. With V trimmed by 5 bases and J by 0 bases, 31 bases remained unmatched. In germline, CDR1 is SGHVS, CDR2 FQNEAQ. This CDR3 spans 24 amino acids. This sample was taken from a study of T cell responses to AZD1222 COVID-19 vaccine. General observations from the study: Clonal diversity was possibly underestimated, and white British individuals and females predominated among donors. Only five to seven AZD1222 recipients tested seropositive at baseline. Regions 160-218 and 743-854 held dominance among vaccine-associated CD4 TCRs, which spanned spike.

This chain connects TRBV7-8 to TRBJ2-7; 10 nucleotides line up with TRBD2. The sequencing used peripheral blood, collected 28 days after the second AZD1222 dose. The sequence was collected from an adult who received the AZD1222 COVID-19 vaccine. In DNA, the CDR3 is TGTGCCAGCAGCCCTAGCTCGGACTTAGCCCGGGGACAAGCAAAGCGGGAGGGCTCCTACGAGCAGTACTTC. It codes for CASSPSSDLARGQAKREGSYEQYF.